The entry below gives a single T cell receptor beta chain sequence along with its context. Its specific antigen is unknown. No qualities accompany the bases; no much larger clone lies one base away. The CDR3 holds 16 amino acids from the cysteine to the phenylalanine. The DNA shown is the 48-base CDR3, in frame from base 1. V is reduced by 2 bases and J by 0 bases, leaving a spacing of 11 bases between them. The germline V gene supplies CDR1 MDHEN and CDR2 SYDVKM. The data are from a study of blood T cell repertoires in COVID-19 (dated by TCRdb to 2020 to 2022). Regarding the study in general: Collaborator samples came from the United States, Italy and Spain and covered acute and convalescent phases of COVID-19. The material from the prospective study consisted of cDNA or gDNA derived from T cells, B-cell-depleted T cells, or PBMCs. Deeply sampled blood TCRbeta repertoires from subjects exposed to, actively infected with, or recovered from COVID-19 were included in the dataset. The repertoires were released in a freely available public database intended as a resource for research on the immune response to SARS-CoV-2. The samples were drawn from two sources: the first 160 participants of the ongoing ImmuneRACE study, and fewer than 1,500 subjects contributed by 6 global collaborators. A de-identified subject ID, COVID-19 status, age in years and sex were almost always included in the sample metadata. HLA class I and class II types, where available, came from metadata supplied by the sample provider rather than from assay-based typing.

What the work shows at the level of the full study, not this receptor alone: Clinical and demographic metadata were provided uncurated, with the amount varying by source and participant.

TCRbeta CDR3 regions were amplified from genomic DNA using the immunoSEQ Assay, a bias-controlled multiplex PCR. Per the source publication's procedure: The number of nucleated cells in each sample was estimated from the amplification of reference gene primers within the assay. To quantify the absolute abundance of each unique TCRbeta CDR3 rearrangement, sequence reads were collapsed and filtered. Productive Simpson clonality was computed per sample as the square root of Simpson's diversity index over productive rearrangements. TCRdb mirrors the immuneACCESS table, restricted to in-frame sequences. Some clones are absent from its copies; in checked studies, under half trace to an unresolved V gene, and the reason for the others is unknown. The V and J calls and clone size were taken over from that table, and D and trimming were inferred from the DNA. This sample comprises 130,000 to 150,000 clones, about 83% of them detected only once. The top ten clones comprise roughly 4% of the sample.

Whole blood was collected in K2EDTA tubes by collaborating institutions according to the institutions' own protocols. For TCRbeta analysis, collaborator samples were shipped as frozen whole blood, as isolated PBMCs, or as DNA extracted from either sample type. The sequence came from a woman aged 40 to 50 with acute or convalescent COVID-19. The chain was built from TRBV28 and TRBJ1-5; perhaps TRBD1 is the D gene, with 6 bases matching. The sequencing input was peripheral blood. Here is the DNA: TGTGCCAGCAGTTTAGGGGGCAGCTATAGCAATCAGCCCCAGCATTTT. The translation is CASSLGGSYSNQPQHF.